This note documents a single TCR beta chain sequence. This sample stems from a study of shared clonotypes between healthy human individuals. Produced via immunoSEQ multiplex PCR; TCRdb's table is partial and in-frame only. The sample carries nearly 2 million clones, 85% to 95% recorded once. Naive CD8 isolation took CD45RO-negative cells positively selected for CCR7 and excluded terminally differentiated effector memory CD45RA+ cells. This TCR was sampled from a man aged 18-30 years in good health. The sample consisted of naive CD8+ T cells sorted from blood.

The CDR3 DNA is TGCAGCGTTGAACGGGACAGCGATAACTATGGCTACACCTTC. Translated, it gives CSVERDSDNYGYTF. V is TRBV29-1 and J is TRBJ1-2, with 7 bases aligning to TRBD1. This CDR3 contains 14 residues. CDR1 SQVTM and CDR2 ANQGSEA come from the germline V gene. V lost 2 bases to trimming and J lost 1 base; unmatched junction nucleotides: 4.